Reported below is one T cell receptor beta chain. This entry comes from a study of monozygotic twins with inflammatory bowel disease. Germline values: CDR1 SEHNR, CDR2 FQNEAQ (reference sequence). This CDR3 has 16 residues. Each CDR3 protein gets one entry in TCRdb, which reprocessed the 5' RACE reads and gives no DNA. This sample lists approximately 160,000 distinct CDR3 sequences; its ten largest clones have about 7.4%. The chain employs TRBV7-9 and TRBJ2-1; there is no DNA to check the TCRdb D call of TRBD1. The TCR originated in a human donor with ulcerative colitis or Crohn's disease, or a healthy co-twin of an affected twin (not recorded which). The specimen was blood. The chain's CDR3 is CASSLGGANPYNEQFF. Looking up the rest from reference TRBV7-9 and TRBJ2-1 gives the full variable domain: DTGVSQNPRHKITKRGQNVTFRCDPISEHNRLYWYRQTLGQGPEFLTYFQNEAQLEKSRLLSDRFSAERPKGSFSTLEIQRTEQGDSAMYLCASSLGGANPYNEQFFGPGTRLTVL.